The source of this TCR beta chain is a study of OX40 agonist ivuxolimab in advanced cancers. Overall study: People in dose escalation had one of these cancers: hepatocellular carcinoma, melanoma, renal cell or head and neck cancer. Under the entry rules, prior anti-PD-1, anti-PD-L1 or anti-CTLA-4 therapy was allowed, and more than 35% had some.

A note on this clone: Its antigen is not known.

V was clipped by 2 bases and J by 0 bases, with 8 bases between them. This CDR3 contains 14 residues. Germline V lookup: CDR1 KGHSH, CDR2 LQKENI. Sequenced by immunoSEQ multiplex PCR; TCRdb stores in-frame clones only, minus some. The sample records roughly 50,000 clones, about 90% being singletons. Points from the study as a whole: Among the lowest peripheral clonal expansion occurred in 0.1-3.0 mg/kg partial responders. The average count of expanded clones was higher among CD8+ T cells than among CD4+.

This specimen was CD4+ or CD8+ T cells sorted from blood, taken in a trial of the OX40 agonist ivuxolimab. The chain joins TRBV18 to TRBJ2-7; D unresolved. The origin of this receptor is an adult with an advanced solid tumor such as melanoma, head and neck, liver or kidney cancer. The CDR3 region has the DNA TGTGCCAGCTCACCAGGACGGAGCTCCTACGAGCAGTACTTC. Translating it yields CASSPGRSSYEQYF.